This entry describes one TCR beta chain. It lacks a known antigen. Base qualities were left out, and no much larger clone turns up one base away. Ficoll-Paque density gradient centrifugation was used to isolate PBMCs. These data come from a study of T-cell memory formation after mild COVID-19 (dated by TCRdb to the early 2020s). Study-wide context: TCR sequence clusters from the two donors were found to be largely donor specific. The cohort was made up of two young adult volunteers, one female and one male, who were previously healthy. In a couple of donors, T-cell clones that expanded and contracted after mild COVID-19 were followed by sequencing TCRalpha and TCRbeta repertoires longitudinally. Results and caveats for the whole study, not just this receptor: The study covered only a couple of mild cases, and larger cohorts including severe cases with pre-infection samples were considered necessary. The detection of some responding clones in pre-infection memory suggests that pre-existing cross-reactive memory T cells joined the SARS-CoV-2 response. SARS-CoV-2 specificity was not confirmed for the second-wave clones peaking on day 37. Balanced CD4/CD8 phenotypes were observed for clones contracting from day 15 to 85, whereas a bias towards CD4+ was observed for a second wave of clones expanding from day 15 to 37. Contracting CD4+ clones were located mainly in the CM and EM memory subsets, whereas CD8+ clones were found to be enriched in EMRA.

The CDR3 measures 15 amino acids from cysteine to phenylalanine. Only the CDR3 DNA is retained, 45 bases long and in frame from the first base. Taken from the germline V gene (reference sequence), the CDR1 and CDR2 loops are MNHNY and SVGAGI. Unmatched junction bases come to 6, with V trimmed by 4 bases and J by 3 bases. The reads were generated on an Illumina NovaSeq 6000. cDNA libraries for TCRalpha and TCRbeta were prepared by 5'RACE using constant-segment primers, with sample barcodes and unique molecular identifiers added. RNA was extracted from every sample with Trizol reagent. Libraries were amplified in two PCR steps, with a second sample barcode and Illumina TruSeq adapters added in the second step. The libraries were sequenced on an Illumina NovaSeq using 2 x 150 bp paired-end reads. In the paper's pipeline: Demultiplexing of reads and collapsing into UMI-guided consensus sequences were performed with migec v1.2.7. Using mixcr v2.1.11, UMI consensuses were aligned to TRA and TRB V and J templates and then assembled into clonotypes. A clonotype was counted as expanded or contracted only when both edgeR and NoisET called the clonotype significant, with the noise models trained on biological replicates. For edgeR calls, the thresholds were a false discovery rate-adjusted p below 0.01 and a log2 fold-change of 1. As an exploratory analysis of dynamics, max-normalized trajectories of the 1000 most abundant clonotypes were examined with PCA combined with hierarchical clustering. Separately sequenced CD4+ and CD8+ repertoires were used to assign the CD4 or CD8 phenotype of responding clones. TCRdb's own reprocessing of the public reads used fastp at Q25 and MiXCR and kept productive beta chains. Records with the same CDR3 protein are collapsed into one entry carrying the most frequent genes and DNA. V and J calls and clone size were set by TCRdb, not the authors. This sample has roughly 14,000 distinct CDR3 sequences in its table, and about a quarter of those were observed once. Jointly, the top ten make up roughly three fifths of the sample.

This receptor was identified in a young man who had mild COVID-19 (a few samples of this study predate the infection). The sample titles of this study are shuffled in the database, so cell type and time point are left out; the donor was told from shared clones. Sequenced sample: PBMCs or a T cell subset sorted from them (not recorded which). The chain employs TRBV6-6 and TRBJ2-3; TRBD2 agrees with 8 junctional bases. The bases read TGTGCCAGCAGTTCTCTCGGGGGGGATACAGATACGCAGTATTTT. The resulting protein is CASSSLGGDTDTQYF.